This paragraph reports one T cell receptor (beta chain). The sample belongs to a study of CD8+CD57+ T cells in acquired aplastic anemia. Across the whole study: The DNA of sorted CD4+ and CD8+ cells averaged 3.2 ug. CD4+ cells from healthy donors averaged approximately 11 million reads.

CDR3 and TCR beta VDJ profiling relied on genomic DNA as the template. TCRdb reprocessed the reads via MiXCR and lists one record per CDR3 protein. The table shows approximately 160,000 distinct CDR3 sequences, with 35% to 55% occurring only once. The germline V gene has CDR1 SGDLS and CDR2 YYNGEE. This CDR3 is 16 amino acids long. V was clipped by 0 bases and J by 5 bases; unmatched bases: 9. This TCR was sampled from a human donor in good health. The chain carries TRBV9 and TRBJ1-1; 8 bases align to TRBD1. The sample consisted of sorted CD4+, CD8+, or CD8+CD57+ T cells (not recorded which) from PBMCs. CDR3 sequence (DNA): TGTGCCAGCAGCGTAGCTGCAGGGGGCTTGGGTACTGAAGCTTTCTTT. This gives the protein CASSVAAGGLGTEAFF.